This TCR beta chain stems from a study of T cells in localized non-small cell lung cancer. This CDR3 region has 14 residues. Germline CDR1 and CDR2: SNHLY and FYNNEI. The V and J ends lost 7 bases and 5 bases respectively, with 17 bases between them. Method: immunoSEQ multiplex PCR; TCRdb's copy keeps in-frame clones and lacks some. The sample carries more than 20,000 clones, approximately 86% recorded once. A remark on this clone: Its matching antigen is unknown.

Study observations and caveats: In adjacent lung appeared a median 57 of the top 100 tumor clones.

This sample comprised peripheral blood, obtained before any cancer treatment. The clonotype was recovered from a female donor aged 60 or older with stage I lung adenocarcinoma. The V call is TRBV2, the J call TRBJ1-1; D not certain. The CDR3 DNA sequence: TGTGCCAGCACTACGGCCCGGGAGGGAACTGAAGCTTTCTTT. Protein product: CASTTAREGTEAFF.